This entry lists 2 T cell receptor beta chains sequenced from one sample in a study of blood T cell repertoires in COVID-19. Generated by immunoSEQ multiplex PCR, the TCRdb table keeps only in-frame clones and is missing some. The sample holds more than 4,000 clones, around nine tenths seen once. Sequenced: peripheral blood. The receptors derive from a human donor in a cohort sampled during active COVID-19.

This chain connects TRBV4-2 to TRBJ2-6; no definite D call. Germline values: CDR1 LGHNA, CDR2 YNFKEQ. This CDR3 has 15 residues. V lost 2 bases, J lost 0 bases, and 5 bases lay in between. CDR3 DNA: TGTGCCAGCAGCCAATACAACTCTGGGGCCAACGTCCTGACTTTC. Translating gives CASSQYNSGANVLTF.

This clone was detected a few times. The rearrangement uses TRBV5-1 and TRBJ2-2, with TRBD1 matching 9 bases. Germline V gene lookup returns CDR1 SGHRS and CDR2 YFSETQ. Germline trimming cut 0 bases from V and 0 bases from J; bases unmatched to any gene: 0. The CDR3 contains 16 residues. The CDR3 bases are TGCGCCAGCAGCTTGGGACAGGGGGCGAACACCGGGGAGCTGTTTTTT. This translates into CASSLGQGANTGELFF.